The source of this TCR beta chain is a study of blood T cell repertoires in COVID-19. Study context: Samples taken during acute and convalescent COVID-19 were collected in the United States, Italy and Spain. T cells, B-cell-depleted T cells, or PBMCs provided the cDNA or gDNA that served as material.

As processed by the authors: By means of reference gene primer amplification, nucleated cell counts were estimated. Sequenced by immunoSEQ multiplex PCR; TCRdb stores in-frame clones only, minus some. That table is the source of V, J and clone size, and D and trimming were worked out from the DNA. The sample contains under 55,000 clones, 60% to 80% of which appear only once. The sequence was collected from a man in his 70s with acute or convalescent COVID-19. The sequenced material came from peripheral blood.

CDR3 loop: CASSVAGTDTQYF. In nucleotides, the CDR3 is TGTGCCAGCAGCGTAGCCGGCACAGATACGCAGTATTTT. This rearrangement joins TRBV7-3 to TRBJ2-3; no reliable D call. The CDR3 totals 13 residues. The germline gives CDR1 SGHTA, CDR2 FQGTGA. Trimming took 5 bases from V and 1 from J, leaving 7 bases between them.